Below are 30 T cell receptor beta chains sequenced from a single sample in a study of blood T cell repertoires in COVID-19. TCRdb's copy holds only in-frame clones and misses some; the assay was immunoSEQ multiplex PCR. The data contain roughly 160,000 clones, more than 75% of them seen just once; the ten biggest clones take up over 5%. Source material: peripheral blood. All receptors come from a woman aged 45-60 years with COVID-19, enrolled during active disease.

This chain uses TRBV6-5 with TRBJ1-2; weak D call: TRBD1 (6 bases). The ends were cut back, 5 bases at V and 3 bases at J, with 13 bases in the middle. This CDR3 is built from 14 residues. Per the germline V gene, CDR1 is MNHEY and CDR2 is SVGAGI. The CDR3 protein is CASSTPTGHYGYTF. The CDR3 nucleotides read TGTGCCAGCAGTACTCCGACAGGCCACTATGGCTACACCTTC.

This clone is a singleton in its sample. V usage is TRBV25-1 and J usage is TRBJ2-2, with 8 nucleotides matching TRBD2. CDR1 MGHDK and CDR2 SYGVNS come from the germline V gene. The CDR3 has 16 amino acids. Trimming took 5 bases from V and 0 from J; bases not matched to a gene: 5. The CDR3: CASSILTSANTGELFF. The CDR3, as DNA: TGTGCCAGCAGTATACTGACTAGCGCGAACACCGGGGAGCTGTTTTTT.

The gene calls are TRBV21-1 and TRBJ2-1; the table's D call of TRBD2 was not tested on the DNA. TRBV21-1 is annotated as a pseudogene. CDR3 length: 14 amino acids. CDR3 coding DNA: TGTGCCAGCTTGCGGCGGAGCTCCTACAATGAGCAGTTCTTC. Amino acid sequence: CASLRRSSYNEQFF.

The CDR3 DNA reads TGTGCCAGCAGCTCCGAGACTAGCGGGGGGACCCAGTACTTC. This encodes CASSSETSGGTQYF. The chain links TRBV13 to TRBJ2-5, with 12 bases aligning to TRBD2. There are 14 residues in the CDR3. Germline CDR1 reads PRHDT; CDR2 reads FYEKMQ (reference sequence). V lost 4 bases and J lost 7; bases outside the gene matches: 4.

For this clone: The sample holds other DNA sequences that translate to the same CDR3. The J gene is TRBJ1-5, the V gene TRBV6-5, with D hard to call. The CDR3 has 14 amino acids. Germline CDR1 MNHEY, CDR2 SVGAGI. V lost 2 bases, J lost 3 bases, and 8 bases lay in between. As DNA, the CDR3 is TGTGCCAGCAGTTACAGCGAAGACAATCAGCCCCAGCATTTT. Translation gives CASSYSEDNQPQHF.

This clone showed up just a few times. This chain links TRBV6-5 with TRBJ1-2; no clear D gene. This CDR3 spans 15 amino acids. Trimming shortened V by 4 bases and J by 4 bases, and 16 bases separated the two germline ends. Germline V gene lookup returns CDR1 MNHEY and CDR2 SVGAGI. The CDR3: CASSSTTGLGYGYTF. Here the CDR3 DNA reads TGTGCCAGCAGTTCTACGACTGGGTTGGGCTATGGCTACACCTTC.

The rearrangement joins TRBV5-1 to TRBJ2-7, with D possibly matching TRBD2 (6 bases). Between the trimmed V and J ends, which lost 0 bases and 6 bases, there was a span of 16 bases. Germline V gene data show CDR1 as SGHRS and CDR2 as YFSETQ. The CDR3 totals 15 residues. CDR3 coding DNA: TGCGCCAGCAGCTTGGGAGGGACTGGGAGCCGCGAGCAGTACTTC. Its protein product is CASSLGGTGSREQYF.

The CDR3 DNA follows: TGTGCCAGCAGTGACAGACTAGGTGCGATCAGCAATCAGCCCCAGCATTTT. Translation: CASSDRLGAISNQPQHF. V is TRBV28 and J is TRBJ1-5; D is possibly TRBD1 (5 bases). The CDR3 length is 17 residues. Per germline, CDR1 MDHEN and CDR2 SYDVKM. V was pared by 5 bases and J by 1 base, with 18 bases between.

V and J are TRBV10-2 and TRBJ1-1; D is undetermined. V was trimmed by 3 bases and J by 2 bases, leaving 7 bases between them. The germline gives CDR1 WSHSY, CDR2 SAAADI. CDR3 size: 13 residues. The CDR3 nucleotides read TGCGCCAGCAGTGAAACGGGAAACACTGAAGCTTTCTTT. Translation: CASSETGNTEAFF.

V is TRBV28 and J is TRBJ2-5; D not resolved. In germline, CDR1 is MDHEN, CDR2 SYDVKM. Trimming stripped 7 bases from V and 3 bases from J, with 12 bases between. This CDR3 contains 13 residues. The CDR3 DNA sequence: TGTGCCAGCAATTTGGCGGCTGAAGAGACCCAGTACTTC. It specifies CASNLAAEETQYF.

This chain joins TRBV27 and TRBJ2-7; a weak D match, TRBD2 (6 bases). This CDR3 is 13 amino acids long. The germline V and J ends were trimmed by 3 bases and 5 bases, with 11 bases remaining between them. CDR1 MNHEY and CDR2 SMNVEV come from the germline V gene (reference sequence). The CDR3 DNA reads TGTGCCAGCAGTTTCTGGGGAGGAGACGAGCAGTACTTC. Its protein is CASSFWGGDEQYF.

There are a few counts of this clone. This rearrangement joins TRBV5-4 to TRBJ1-1; D not certain. V lost 1 base, J lost 1 base, and 8 bases lay in between. Germline V gene sequence: CDR1 SGHNT, CDR2 YYREEE (reference sequence). The CDR3 is 14 residues long. The CDR3 spells CASSLYFGNTEAFF. CDR3 bases: TGTGCCAGCAGCTTGTATTTCGGGAACACTGAAGCTTTCTTT.

V is TRBV3-1 (or the pseudogene TRBV3-2) and J is TRBJ2-3; 11 bases agree with TRBD2. The J segment lost 3 bases and the V segment lost 3 bases, leaving 5 bases of the junction unmatched. This CDR3 has 16 amino acids. Germline-derived CDR1 and CDR2 are LGHDT and YNNKEL (reference sequence). The CDR3 nucleotides are TGTGCCAGCAGCCAGGGTAGCGGGGGGGTTACAGATACGCAGTATTTT. As protein: CASSQGSGGVTDTQYF.

The gene calls are TRBV6-2 or TRBV6-3 and TRBJ1-4; D may be TRBD1 (6 bases). The V gene's germline CDR1 is MNHEY and CDR2 SVGEGT. This CDR3 region has 14 residues. V was cut by 5 bases and J by 8 bases, with 15 bases left in between. The CDR3 coding sequence is TGTGCCAGCAGTACCCGGGCCCAGGGGGAAAAACTGTTTTTT. Its protein product is CASSTRAQGEKLFF.

The V gene is TRBV3-1 (or the pseudogene TRBV3-2), the J gene TRBJ1-3, with D possibly matching TRBD1 (5 bases). Germline CDR1 LGHDT, CDR2 YNNKEL (reference sequence). The CDR3 runs to 17 residues. Trimming removed 0 bases at V and 0 bases at J, with 12 bases between. DNA of the CDR3: TGTGCCAGCAGCCAAGATAAACGGACACACTCTGGAAACACCATATATTTT. It translates to CASSQDKRTHSGNTIYF.

V gene TRBV4-1 combines with J gene TRBJ1-3, with D uncertain. Looked up from germline, CDR1 is MGHRA and CDR2 is YSYEKL. The CDR3 consists of 13 residues. Trimming removed 2 bases at V and 0 bases at J, with 2 bases between. This chain's CDR3 is CASSQLSGNTIYF. The CDR3 DNA reads as TGCGCCAGCAGCCAACTCTCTGGAAACACCATATATTTT.

The chain recombines TRBV6-1 with TRBJ1-2, with 7 bases that match TRBD1. The CDR3 extends over 14 amino acids. The V gene's germline CDR1 is MNHNS and CDR2 SASEGT. With 3 bases clipped from V and 5 bases from J, the junction kept 6 bases outside the gene matches. The CDR3 region is CASSEGTALYGYTF. The DNA of the CDR3 is TGTGCCAGCAGTGAGGGGACAGCTCTATATGGCTACACCTTC.

The rearrangement joins TRBV15 to TRBJ1-5; D is uncertain. The CDR3 length is 16 residues. V lost 0 bases and J lost 0, with 9 bases in between. The germline V gene has CDR1 LNHNV and CDR2 YYDKDF (reference sequence). CDR3 residues: CATSRDWGGSNQPQHF. DNA of the CDR3: TGTGCCACCAGCAGAGATTGGGGAGGTAGCAATCAGCCCCAGCATTTT.

V gene TRBV7-9 combines with J gene TRBJ2-1, with TRBD2 matching over 10 bases. The CDR3 loop spans 15 amino acids. Germline V gives CDR1 SEHNR, CDR2 FQNEAQ (reference sequence). V was pared by 3 bases and J by 5 bases, with 4 bases of the junction left unmatched. CDR3 amino acids: CASSFSGGSNNEQFF. CDR3 DNA: TGTGCCAGCAGCTTTAGCGGGGGGAGCAACAATGAGCAGTTCTTC.

The gene calls are TRBV2 and TRBJ2-2, with D uncertain. The CDR3 runs 13 residues. Germline lookup yields CDR1 SNHLY and CDR2 FYNNEI. Trimming took 10 bases from V and 4 from J, leaving 13 bases between them. CDR3 nucleotide sequence: TGTGCCAACTCGGTGGGCACCACCGGGGAGCTGTTTTTT. Protein: CANSVGTTGELFF.

This clone was counted between two and nine times. This sequence joins TRBV11-3 and TRBJ1-4; D is uncertain. The CDR3 runs to 18 residues. V was clipped by 5 bases and J by 5 bases, with 24 bases between them. The V gene's germline CDR1 is SGHNT and CDR2 YENEEA. This chain's CDR3 is CASSPEGFGREENEKLFF. As DNA, the CDR3 is TGTGCCAGCAGCCCAGAGGGTTTCGGACGGGAGGAGAATGAAAAACTGTTTTTT.

This clone was observed a handful of times. J is TRBJ2-6 and V is TRBV5-8; TRBD1 is a possible D gene (6 bases). Between the trimmed V and J ends, which lost 2 bases and 2 bases, there was a span of 8 bases. From germline, CDR1 is SGHTS and CDR2 YDEGEE. The length of the CDR3 is 15 residues. CDR3: CASSLRGTGANVLTF. CDR3 sequence (DNA): TGTGCCAGCAGCTTAAGGGGGACTGGGGCCAACGTCCTGACTTTC.

V is TRBV12-5 and J is TRBJ2-7; D is unclear. Germline V lookup: CDR1 LGHNT, CDR2 FRNRAP. The CDR3 covers 12 residues. V lost 0 bases and J lost 5, with 5 bases in between. The CDR3 DNA sequence: TGTGCTAGTGGTTTGGTACAAAACGAGCAGTACTTC. Encoded protein: CASGLVQNEQYF.

The rearrangement joins TRBV18 to TRBJ2-7; tentative D call: TRBD1 (5 bases). V gave up 2 bases and J gave up 2 bases, with 10 bases separating them. Germline V gene sequence: CDR1 KGHSH, CDR2 LQKENI. The CDR3 has 14 amino acids. The CDR3 DNA reads TGTGCCAGCTCACCATCGGAAGGGGCCTACGAGCAGTACTTC. Translation: CASSPSEGAYEQYF.

Comment on this clone: As the CDR3 is not closed by the conserved phenylalanine or tryptophan, this likely results from a read error. No DNA is shown, since the ends of the CDR3 on it are uncertain; the CDR3 is the one TCRdb lists. The gene calls are TRBV10-1 and TRBJ2-7; the table's D call, TRBD1, was not checked against the DNA. Germline assignment: CDR1 WNHNN and CDR2 SYGVQD (reference sequence). The CDR3 is 8 amino acids long, termini counted. This CDR3 is CASSERGP.

This sequence joins TRBV29-1 and TRBJ2-1; possible D gene TRBD2, 7 bases. The CDR3 totals 10 residues. V was shortened by 4 bases and J by 13 bases, with 11 bases between the two germline ends. Germline V CDR1 and CDR2: SQVTM, ANQGSEA. This CDR3 reads CSVGSGGQFF. CDR3 DNA sequence: TGCAGCGTTGGATCGGGGGGCCAGTTCTTC.

The chain couples TRBV2 to TRBJ1-3; weak D call: TRBD1 (6 bases). The germline V gene has CDR1 SNHLY and CDR2 FYNNEI. The CDR3 runs 17 residues. V was pared by 7 bases and J by 0 bases, with 19 bases between. In DNA, the CDR3 is TGTGCCAGCACATGGGAATCACAGGGCCGCTCTGGAAACACCATATATTTT. It codes for CASTWESQGRSGNTIYF.

This clone was recorded only once. The chain carries TRBV7-9 and TRBJ2-3; TRBD1 might be the D (5 bases). Germline loops: CDR1 SEHNR, CDR2 FQNEAQ (reference sequence). CDR3 length: 15 amino acids. V lost 0 bases and J lost 0, with 7 bases in between. CDR3 coding DNA: TGTGCCAGCAGCTTAGCAGGGGCTAGCACAGATACGCAGTATTTT. Amino acid sequence: CASSLAGASTDTQYF.

The chain recombines TRBV6-5 with TRBJ2-1; D possibly corresponds to TRBD2 (6 bases). This CDR3 region has 15 residues. V lost 0 bases and J lost 3, with 9 bases in between. The germline CDR1 and CDR2 sequences are MNHEY and SVGAGI. The CDR3 sequence is CASSYSRGNYNEQFF. The CDR3 DNA sequence: TGTGCCAGCAGTTACTCGCGGGGTAACTACAATGAGCAGTTCTTC.

This chain uses TRBV4-1 with TRBJ2-2, with a possible D match to TRBD2 (6 bases). With 6 bases removed from V and 2 bases from J, the gap between germline ends came to 13 bases. Germline CDR1 and CDR2: MGHRA and YSYEKL. The CDR3 contains 15 residues. CDR3 in DNA: TGCGCCAGCAGTCAAAAAGCGGGTAACACCGGGGAGCTGTTTTTT. Translating it yields CASSQKAGNTGELFF.